This TCR beta chain was profiled in a study of blood T cell repertoires in COVID-19. Study in general: Italy, Spain and the United States were the sources of the convalescent and acute COVID-19 samples. The cDNA or gDNA used as material had been derived from T cells, B-cell-depleted T cells, or PBMCs.

The CDR3 is 15 residues long. Germline CDR1 SGHRS, CDR2 YFSETQ. The germline V and J ends were trimmed by 3 bases and 3 bases, with 15 bases remaining between them. How the authors handled the data: Amplification with reference gene primers provided the estimates of nucleated cell counts. Sequencing was performed with immunoSEQ multiplex PCR; in TCRdb, only in-frame clones are kept and a portion is missing. From that table come the V and J calls and clone size; the DNA was used to work out D and trimming. The sample yields tens of thousands of clones, roughly four fifths seen once. Sample: peripheral blood. The TCR was taken from a man aged 35 to 55 with acute or convalescent COVID-19. J is TRBJ1-2 and V is TRBV5-1; perhaps TRBD1 as D (5 bases). The CDR3 DNA follows: TGCGCCAGCAGCTCCCGGGACCCGGGAGACTATGGCTACACCTTC. Translation: CASSSRDPGDYGYTF.